One sample yielded the 8 T cell receptor beta chains listed below, sequenced in a study of early T cells in non-severe SARS-CoV-2 infection. TCRdb re-called the 5' RACE reads with MiXCR, one entry per CDR3 protein. Found here are 40,000 to 50,000 distinct CDR3 sequences, 9.5% to 13% of them singletons; the top ten hold about a fifth. Sample: whole blood. The receptor set was obtained from an adult who was a healthcare worker with PCR-confirmed SARS-CoV-2 infection or an uninfected control (not recorded which).

The table lists this clonotype with a few counts. V and J are TRBV9 and TRBJ2-2; 9 positions match TRBD2. The CDR3 has 15 residues. Germline values: CDR1 SGDLS, CDR2 YYNGEE. J lost 8 bases, V lost 0 bases, and 5 bases had no gene match. The CDR3 coding sequence is TGTGCCAGCAGCGTAGGGGCTAGCGGGACTGGGGAGCTGTTTTTT. It yields the protein CASSVGASGTGELFF.

In nucleotides, the CDR3 is TGTGCCAGCAGCTTAGGACCGGCTAGCGGGAGAGCAGATACGCAGTATTTT. It is translated as CASSLGPASGRADTQYF. This sequence joins TRBV7-2 and TRBJ2-3; 10 bases align to TRBD2. Trimming at V came to 1 base and at J to 4 bases, leaving 8 bases not matched to a gene. The CDR3 sequence is 17 residues long. Germline V gene data show CDR1 as SGHTA and CDR2 as FQGNSA.

With respect to this clonotype: A much more abundant neighbour one base away suggests this may be a read error. The chain uses TRBV10-3 and TRBJ2-1, with 7 bases fitting TRBD1. The V gene end was trimmed by 6 bases and the J gene end by 5 bases; junction bases not matched to a gene: 10. CDR1 is ENHRY, CDR2 SYGVKD, per germline. The CDR3 contains 15 residues. The DNA of the CDR3 is TGTGCCATCAGAGCCCCCAGGGGGAGAAACAATGAGCAGTTCTTC. Its translation: CAIRAPRGRNNEQFF.

V usage is TRBV6-1 and J usage is TRBJ1-5; D is undetermined. The CDR3 has 14 residues. The germline gives CDR1 MNHNS, CDR2 SASEGT. V lost 1 base, J lost 7 bases, and 11 bases lay in between. The chain's CDR3 is CASSEGTTAQPQHF. CDR3 DNA sequence: TGTGCCAGCAGTGAAGGGACCACGGCCCAGCCCCAGCATTTT.

The V call is TRBV18, the J call TRBJ1-5, with unresolved D. This CDR3 spans 17 amino acids. The ends were cut back, 3 bases at V and 7 bases at J, with 22 bases in the middle. Per germline, CDR1 KGHSH and CDR2 LQKENI. This CDR3 reads CASSPLGDLSAGQPQHF. The CDR3 DNA reads TGTGCCAGCTCACCGCTAGGCGACCTTTCTGCTGGGCAGCCCCAGCATTTT.

This clonotype was found many times. The chain combines TRBV7-8 with TRBJ2-1; 8 positions match TRBD2. CDR1 and CDR2 from the germline V gene are SGHVS and FQNEAQ. This CDR3 is built from 17 residues. The V gene end was trimmed by 0 bases and the J gene end by 2 bases; junction bases not matched to a gene: 6. The CDR3 sequence: CASSLALSGSAYNEQFF. The CDR3 DNA reads TGTGCCAGCAGCTTAGCGCTGAGCGGGAGCGCCTACAATGAGCAGTTCTTC. Filled out from reference TRBV7-8 and TRBJ2-1, the complete variable domain reads GAGVSQSPRYKVAKRGQDVALRCDPISGHVSLFWYQQALGQGPEFLTYFQNEAQLDKSGLPSDRFFAERPEGSVSTLKIQRTQQEDSAVYLCASSLALSGSAYNEQFFGPGTRLTVL.

This clonotype was counted ten times or more. The chain has TRBV20-1 and TRBJ1-3; D remains ambiguous. The CDR3 runs 14 residues. Germline V lookup: CDR1 DFQATT, CDR2 SNEGSKA (reference sequence). V shed 3 bases and J shed 0 bases, with 9 bases lying between them. CDR3 amino acids: CSASISVSGNTIYF. CDR3 DNA sequence: TGCAGTGCTAGCATCAGTGTCTCTGGAAACACCATATATTTT.

To note about this clonotype: A junction end diverges from the germline sequence, so it may reflect a read error. Here the CDR3 DNA reads TGTGCCTGGAGTGGGAGGACGAAAACCGGGGAGCTGTTTTTT. Translated, it gives CAWSGRTKTGELFF. This rearrangement joins TRBV30 to TRBJ2-2; tentative D call: TRBD2 (5 bases). Per germline, CDR1 GTSNPN and CDR2 SVGIG (reference sequence). This CDR3 contains 14 residues.